Listed below are T cell receptor beta chains from one sample, sequenced in a study of OX40 agonist ivuxolimab in advanced cancers. Repertoires were generated with immunoSEQ multiplex PCR, while TCRdb's copy carries only in-frame clones and drops some. Here the sample spans about 110,000 clones, about nine tenths being singletons. Specimen: CD4+ or CD8+ T cells sorted from blood, collected in a trial of the OX40 agonist ivuxolimab. These receptors all come from an adult with an advanced solid tumor such as melanoma, head and neck, liver or kidney cancer. Both conserved end residues are part of each CDR3. Fields, in order: J gene, D gene, clone size, V gene, CDR3 DNA, CDR3 protein. A D gene is named only where the DNA matches it firmly. The size of a clone is reported for some rows only, either as once, few or many, or as a class for expanded clones.

TRBJ1-1 | - | - | TRBV18 | TGTGCCAGCTCACCACTTCGGGGGGGCGTTGAAGCTTTCTTT | CASSPLRGGVEAFF
TRBJ2-3 | - | - | TRBV19 | TGTGCCAGTACCGACACAGCTAGCACAGATACGCAGTATTTT | CASTDTASTDTQYF
TRBJ1-6 | - | once | TRBV7-3 | TGTGCCAGCAGCTTAAGAAGTTCACCCCTCCACTTT | CASSLRSSPLHF
TRBJ1-1 | - | - | TRBV7-9 | TGTGCCAGCAGCTTATTTGCATTGGCTGAAGCTTTCTTT | CASSLFALAEAFF
TRBJ1-2 | TRBD1 | - | TRBV30 | TGTGCCTGGAGTGAAGGCAGGGGGCTGCGTGGCTACACCTTC | CAWSEGRGLRGYTF
TRBJ2-7 | TRBD2 | - | TRBV7-2 | TGTGCCAGCAGCCGGGTGGGGGGGAGCTCCTACGAGCAGTACTTC | CASSRVGGSSYEQYF
TRBJ2-3 | - | - | TRBV27 | TGTGCCAGCACCCTCCGGAGCACAGATACGCAGTATTTT | CASTLRSTDTQYF
TRBJ1-5 | TRBD1 | - | TRBV18 | TGTGCCAGCTCACCACCACCACGGACAGGGGGCCTCCAGCATTTT | CASSPPPRTGGLQHF
TRBJ2-1 | - | - | TRBV6-6 | TGTGCCATCACCCAGGGGTCGACCTACAATGAGCAGTTCTTC | CAITQGSTYNEQFF
TRBJ2-1 | - | - | TRBV29-1 | TGCAGCGTTGGACTCAATGAGCAGTTCTTC | CSVGLNEQFF
TRBJ1-5 | TRBD1 | - | TRBV30 | TGTGCCTGGAGTCCTCGCCCGGGACAGAGGGGCAATCAGCCCCAGCATTTT | CAWSPRPGQRGNQPQHF
TRBJ2-5 | - | - | TRBV11-3 | TGTGCCAGCAGCCAGTCTCATGGTTGGGAGACCCAGTACTTC | CASSQSHGWETQYF
TRBJ1-2 | - | - | TRBV28 | TGTGCCAGCAGGCCGAATAACTATGGCTACACCTTC | CASRPNNYGYTF
TRBJ1-3 | - | - | TRBV19 | TGTGCCAGTAGTAGCCGACAGCGCTTAAGCTCTGGAAACACCATATATTTT | CASSSRQRLSSGNTIYF
TRBJ1-2 | - | - | TRBV27 | TGTGCCAGCAGTGGGACTTCGAACTATGGCTACACCTTC | CASSGTSNYGYTF
TRBJ1-5 | TRBD1 | - | TRBV19 | TGTGCCACCGATAGAACCAGGGGGAGAAGCAGCAATCAGCCCCAGCATTTT | CATDRTRGRSSNQPQHF
TRBJ2-7 | - | - | TRBV6-1 | TGTGCCAGCAGTGAAATAGCGACAGGAGACTCTTACTTC | CASSEIATGDSYF
TRBJ2-5 | TRBD1 | - | TRBV25-1 | TGTGCCAGCAGACCGTCGGGAGCAGGGGGCCGGGAGACCCAGTACTTC | CASRPSGAGGRETQYF
TRBJ2-7 | - | - | TRBV29-1 | TGCAGCGTGGGCGGGAACCCGAACCGCTACGAGCAGTACTTC | CSVGGNPNRYEQYF
TRBJ2-7 | TRBD1 | - | TRBV18 | TGTGCCAGCTCAGAGGGACAGGACTACGAGCAGTACTTC | CASSEGQDYEQYF
TRBJ2-1 | TRBD2 | - | TRBV6-1 | TGTGCCAGCAGTGTGGGACTAGCGGGAGGAAGAGGCGGGAATGAGCAGTTCTTC | CASSVGLAGGRGGNEQFF
TRBJ2-7 | TRBD2 | - | TRBV19 | TGTGCCAGTAGAACTAGCGGAGGAAGCTCCTACGAGCAGTACTTC | CASRTSGGSSYEQYF
TRBJ2-3 | - | - | TRBV7-7 | TGTGCTAGCAGCCGACGACTAGACACAGATACGCAGTATTTT | CASSRRLDTDTQYF
TRBJ2-3 | - | - | TRBV6-1 | TGTGCCAGCAGTACTCCCGGGGATACGCAGTATTTT | CASSTPGDTQYF
TRBJ2-7 | TRBD1 | - | TRBV7-2 | TGTGCCAGCAGCCTACAGGGGGCGCTGAACGAGCAGTACTTC | CASSLQGALNEQYF
TRBJ2-3 | - | - | TRBV5-6 | TGTGCCAGCAGCTTGACGACAGTCACAGATACGCAGTATTTT | CASSLTTVTDTQYF
TRBJ1-1 | - | once | TRBV4-1 | TGCGCCAGCAGGCCCCAAAGGGGTAGGGCGACTGAAGCTTTCTTT | CASRPQRGRATEAFF
TRBJ2-2 | - | - | TRBV25-1 | TGTGCCAGCAGCCTAGAATTGATGAACACCGGGGAGCTGTTTTTT | CASSLELMNTGELFF
TRBJ2-5 | TRBD1 | - | TRBV19 | TGTGCCAGTAGTGTAACAGGGGAAGAGACCCAGTACTTC | CASSVTGEETQYF
TRBJ2-7 | TRBD2 | - | TRBV5-5 | TGTGCCAGCAGCTTGGCCGGACTAGCGGGCTCCCCCTCCTACGAGCAGTACTTC | CASSLAGLAGSPSYEQYF
TRBJ1-1 | - | - | TRBV5-8 | TGTGCCAGCAGCTTGGGACAGGTGAACACTGAAGCTTTCTTT | CASSLGQVNTEAFF
TRBJ1-1 | - | - | TRBV18 | TGTGCCAGCTCACCTACATACCGGGAGAGGACTGAAGCTTTCTTT | CASSPTYRERTEAFF
TRBJ2-7 | - | - | TRBV7-9 | TGTGCCAGCAGCACCGGGGACGAGCAGTACTTC | CASSTGDEQYF
TRBJ1-1 | - | - | TRBV6-5 | TGTGCCAGCAGTTACCGGGGACTGAACACTGAAGCTTTCTTT | CASSYRGLNTEAFF
TRBJ2-5 | - | - | TRBV11-2 | TGTGCCAGCAACCTCGGGTCCCAAGAGACCCAGTACTTC | CASNLGSQETQYF
TRBJ1-4 | - | - | TRBV7-9 | TGTGCCAGCAGCTTTGGAGGGGGAAATGAAAAACTGTTTTTT | CASSFGGGNEKLFF
TRBJ1-1 | - | - | TRBV5-1 | TGCGCCAGCAGACAGGGAGGAGGGCCTGAAGCTTTCTTT | CASRQGGGPEAFF
TRBJ2-3 | - | - | TRBV28 | TGTGCCAGCAGCCCACTAGGACTACCTGGGGGGGATACGCAGTATTTT | CASSPLGLPGGDTQYF
TRBJ1-3 | TRBD1 | - | TRBV5-4 | TGTGCCAGCAGCTTGGGTGGCGGGACAGGGACTGGAAACACCATATATTTT | CASSLGGGTGTGNTIYF
TRBJ2-2 | - | - | TRBV5-4 | TGTGCCAGCAGCTTGGGAAGGGGCACGAACACCGGGGAGCTGTTTTTT | CASSLGRGTNTGELFF
TRBJ2-3 | TRBD2 | - | TRBV19 | TGTGCCAGTAGTATAAATAGCGGGGGTTCAGATACGCAGTATTTT | CASSINSGGSDTQYF
TRBJ1-1 | - | once | TRBV4-3 | TGCGCCAGCAGCCAAGAGGGGGCGCGTTCTAATGAAGCTTTCTTT | CASSQEGARSNEAFF
TRBJ2-1 | - | - | TRBV10-3 | TGTGCCATCAAGGGTAGCTCCCCCTACAATGAGCAGTTCTTC | CAIKGSSPYNEQFF
TRBJ2-3 | - | - | TRBV19 | TGTGCCAGTAGTATCGTCGGCCGAGATACGCAGTATTTT | CASSIVGRDTQYF
TRBJ2-7 | TRBD1 | - | TRBV7-2 | TGTGCCAGCAGCTCCGCCCCAGGGGGCTACGAGCAGTACTTC | CASSSAPGGYEQYF
TRBJ1-5 | TRBD1 | once | TRBV19 | TGTGCCAGTAGTACAATCGACAGGGGGGGCAATCAGCCCCAGCATTTT | CASSTIDRGGNQPQHF
TRBJ1-6 | - | - | TRBV25-1 | TGTGCCAGCAGTCAGGGGACCCTACCCCTCCACTTT | CASSQGTLPLHF
TRBJ2-7 | TRBD1 | - | TRBV7-9 | TGTGCCAGCAGCAAATGGACAGGGAGCGACTACGAGCAGTACTTC | CASSKWTGSDYEQYF